This T cell receptor beta chain was recovered during a study of blood T cell repertoires in COVID-19. Original analysis: Estimates of nucleated cell counts were drawn from the amplification of reference gene primers. Clones were sequenced by immunoSEQ multiplex PCR, and TCRdb holds only the in-frame ones, with some missing. V and J calls and clone size are given by that table; D and trimming were obtained from the DNA. The sample holds around 100,000 clones, around 91% seen once. CDR3 length: 14 residues. CDR1 SGHNT and CDR2 YYREEE come from the germline V gene (reference sequence). V lost 0 bases to trimming and J lost 2 bases; unmatched junction nucleotides: 0.

The sequencing sample was made of peripheral blood. This sequence was found in a woman at least 80 years old with acute or convalescent COVID-19. The chain is built from TRBV5-4 and TRBJ2-5; 8 bases map to TRBD2. The CDR3 loop is CASSLASGQETQYF. CDR3 coding DNA: TGTGCCAGCAGCTTGGCTAGCGGGCAAGAGACCCAGTACTTC.